This TCR beta chain was sequenced for a study of identical twins. Study-level findings and limits: Because invariant MAIT and iNKT cells could be present, zero-insertion analyses could be partly confounded.

This clonotype was observed a few times. What it binds is unknown. One entry per CDR3 protein, called by TCRdb with MiXCR from the 5' RACE reads. The sample records fewer than 550,000 distinct CDR3 sequences, approximately 14% being singletons. The V gene end was trimmed by 5 bases and the J gene end by 0 bases; junction bases not matched to a gene: 5. This CDR3 comprises 16 residues. Germline lookup yields CDR1 ENHRY and CDR2 SYGVKD. These same records also appear under a second study, on yellow fever vaccine responses in identical twins.

This sequence originates from a young woman in good health. V is TRBV10-3 and J is TRBJ2-3; the match to TRBD1 covers 10 bases. Source material: CD4+ T cells sorted from blood. CDR3: CAISKTGGTSTDTQYF. The DNA for the CDR3 is TGTGCCATCAGTAAGACAGGGGGCACCAGCACAGATACGCAGTATTTT.